The clone carrying this T cell receptor beta chain was observed a handful of times. This entry belongs to a study of blood T cell repertoires in COVID-19. Original analysis: Amplification with reference gene primers provided the estimates of nucleated cell counts. This table comes from immunoSEQ multiplex PCR, and its TCRdb copy is limited to in-frame clones, with some not included. V and J calls and clone size are those listed in that table; D and trimming were worked out from the DNA. The sample holds fewer than 300,000 clones, around 79% seen once. There are 16 residues in the CDR3. The germline CDR1 and CDR2 sequences are SQVTM and ANQGSEA. The ends lost 0 bases at V and 3 bases at J; junction bases unmatched: 9.

Sequencing used peripheral blood. The TCR was taken from a woman older than 75 with acute or convalescent COVID-19. V and J are TRBV29-1 and TRBJ1-2; 8 nucleotides line up with TRBD1. CDR3 coding DNA: TGCAGCGTTGAAGATTTCCGGGCAGGGGGCGACTATGGCTACACCTTC. This codes for CSVEDFRAGGDYGYTF.